This entry lists 30 T cell receptor beta chains sequenced from one sample in a study of blood T cell repertoires in COVID-19. Assay used: immunoSEQ multiplex PCR; TCRdb lists only in-frame clones, some missing. The sample lists 300,000 to 450,000 clones; more than 75% were seen once. The material sequenced was peripheral blood. The receptor source for this set is a woman under 40 with COVID-19, enrolled during active disease.

The chain recombines TRBV5-1 with TRBJ2-7; 8 bases are a match to TRBD1. Germline assignment: CDR1 SGHRS and CDR2 YFSETQ. The ends lost 0 bases at V and 5 bases at J; junction bases unmatched: 10. The CDR3 has 16 amino acids. The CDR3 loop reads CASSLDPPGQANEQYF. CDR3 coding DNA: TGCGCCAGCAGCTTGGACCCCCCGGGACAGGCGAACGAGCAGTACTTC.

V usage is TRBV27 and J usage is TRBJ2-3; 7 bases are shared with TRBD2. V shed 4 bases, J shed 0 bases, and the junction held 10 bases outside the gene matches. The CDR3 length is 17 residues. Germline assignment: CDR1 MNHEY and CDR2 SMNVEV (reference sequence). The CDR3, as DNA: TGTGCCAGCAGTTGGGTGGCGGGAGTGTACAGCACAGATACGCAGTATTTT. This sequence encodes CASSWVAGVYSTDTQYF.

This clone appeared a single time. The genes are TRBV20-1 and TRBJ2-1, with TRBD2 identical over 10 bases. Germline CDR1 is DFQATT and CDR2 is SNEGSKA (reference sequence). The CDR3 covers 18 residues. With 3 bases clipped from V and 2 bases from J, the junction kept 13 bases outside the gene matches. The chain's CDR3 is CSASKASGRTRTYNEQFF. The CDR3 DNA reads TGCAGTGCTAGTAAAGCTAGCGGGAGAACTCGCACCTACAATGAGCAGTTCTTC.

The chain links TRBV5-5 to TRBJ2-5; 8 positions agree with TRBD1. The CDR3 is made up of 14 amino acids. Germline-derived CDR1 and CDR2 are SGHKS and YYEKEE (reference sequence). After removal of 2 bases from V and 4 bases from J, the junction contained 4 bases not matched to a gene. The CDR3 DNA is TGTGCCAGCAGCTTTCAGGACAGGGTAGAGACCCAGTACTTC. This sequence encodes CASSFQDRVETQYF.

The CDR3 loop is CASSLGGLREAFF. Here the CDR3 DNA reads TGTGCCAGCAGCTTGGGGGGGCTCCGTGAAGCTTTCTTT. V usage is TRBV5-8 and J usage is TRBJ1-1; tentatively, D is TRBD1 (6 bases). Trimming took 0 bases from V and 7 from J, leaving 10 bases between them. Germline V gene lookup returns CDR1 SGHTS and CDR2 YDEGEE. The CDR3 is 13 residues long. The whole variable domain, remainder taken from reference TRBV5-8 and TRBJ1-1, is EAGVTQSPTHLIKTRGQQATLRCSPISGHTSVYWYQQALGLGLQFLLWYDEGEERNRGNFPPRFSGRQFPNYSSELNVNALELEDSALYLCASSLGGLREAFFGQGTRLTVV.

The chain carries TRBV5-4 and TRBJ2-3; 11 bases line up with TRBD2. With 4 bases clipped from V and 4 bases from J, the junction kept 11 bases outside the gene matches. This CDR3 has 17 amino acids. Germline lookup yields CDR1 SGHNT and CDR2 YYREEE (reference sequence). CDR3 protein: CASSLTSGSTGADTQYF. CDR3 nucleotide sequence: TGTGCCAGCAGCCTAACTAGCGGGAGTACGGGGGCAGATACGCAGTATTTT.

This clone was seen once. The chain recombines TRBV3-1 (or the pseudogene TRBV3-2) with TRBJ2-7; maybe TRBD1 (7 bases). The CDR3 spans 17 residues. Germline-derived CDR1 and CDR2 are LGHDT and YNNKEL (reference sequence). Trimming took 2 bases from V and 4 from J, leaving 21 bases between them. The CDR3 spells CASSQSTPRGDKYEQYF. The CDR3 DNA follows: TGTGCCAGCAGCCAATCCACCCCCAGGGGGGACAAATACGAGCAGTACTTC.

The chain has TRBV28 and TRBJ1-1; D gene unclear. The V end lost 5 bases, the J end lost 0 bases, and 10 bases lay between the germline ends. CDR1 is MDHEN, CDR2 SYDVKM, per germline. The CDR3 loop spans 14 amino acids. This CDR3 reads CASSGAGMNTEAFF. The DNA for the CDR3 is TGTGCCAGCAGTGGCGCAGGAATGAACACTGAAGCTTTCTTT.

This clone was recorded only once. In DNA, the CDR3 is TGTGCCAGCAGCGTAGACAGATCTAGCACAGATACGCAGTATTTT. This encodes CASSVDRSSTDTQYF. The chain recombines TRBV9 with TRBJ2-3; D gene unclear. CDR3 length equals 15 residues. V was cut by 0 bases and J by 0 bases, with 8 bases left in between. Per germline, CDR1 SGDLS and CDR2 YYNGEE.

This clone is a singleton in its sample. This chain links TRBV30 with TRBJ2-5; TRBD2 agrees at 11 bases. V lost 4 bases and J lost 7; bases outside the gene matches: 11. The CDR3 has 15 amino acids. In germline, CDR1 is GTSNPN, CDR2 SVGIG (reference sequence). The CDR3 loop reads CAWTISGRARGTQYF. The CDR3 nucleotides are TGTGCCTGGACCATTAGCGGGAGGGCCCGGGGGACCCAGTACTTC.

V and J are TRBV27 and TRBJ2-1; 9 bases line up with TRBD1. CDR3 length: 14 residues. Unmatched junction bases numbered 7, after V lost 4 bases and J lost 9 bases. Germline V gene lookup returns CDR1 MNHEY and CDR2 SMNVEV (reference sequence). CDR3 nucleotides: TGTGCCAGCAGTTCCCCGGACAGGGGCGGTGAGCAGTTCTTC. It translates to CASSSPDRGGEQFF.

The chain uses TRBV7-6 and TRBJ2-3; TRBD2 matches 9 bases. There are 16 residues in the CDR3. CDR1 is SGHVS and CDR2 is FNYEAQ in the germline V gene. Germline trimming cut 7 bases from V and 6 bases from J; bases unmatched to any gene: 14. This CDR3 reads CASTPGAGGLSDTQYF. CDR3 DNA: TGTGCCAGCACCCCAGGGGCGGGAGGGCTGAGTGATACGCAGTATTTT.

For the CDR3, the DNA is TGTGCCAGCAGTTACAGACAGGGCGAGCAGTACTTC. This encodes CASSYRQGEQYF. This chain connects TRBV7-9 to TRBJ2-7; 7 bases fit TRBD1. The CDR3 length is 12 residues. Germline CDR1 is SEHNR and CDR2 is FQNEAQ (reference sequence). The V segment lost 6 bases and the J segment 6 bases; nucleotides outside the gene matches: 5.

This chain links TRBV7-8 with TRBJ1-1; D perhaps matches TRBD1 (5 bases). The V and J ends lost 5 bases and 8 bases respectively, with 15 bases between them. Looked up from germline, CDR1 is SGHVS and CDR2 is FQNEAQ. The CDR3 contains 13 residues. The CDR3 loop is CASSAISGGEAFF. For the CDR3, the DNA is TGTGCCAGCAGCGCGATAAGTGGGGGGGAAGCTTTCTTT.

This clone has a single count. The chain links TRBV30 to TRBJ2-7; D possibly corresponds to TRBD1 (6 bases). Germline values: CDR1 GTSNPN, CDR2 SVGIG (reference sequence). V lost 8 bases, J lost 4 bases, and 15 bases lay in between. CDR3 length: 12 residues. CDR3 bases: TGTGCCGGGGGCCGGACTGCTTACGAGCAGTACTTC. It specifies CAGGRTAYEQYF. Drawing the rest from reference TRBV30 and TRBJ2-7, the complete variable domain is SQTIHQWPATLVQPVGSPLSLECTVEGTSNPNLYWYRQAAGRGLQLLFYSVGIGQISSEVPQNLSASRPQDRQFILSSKKLLLSDSGFYLCAGGRTAYEQYFGPGTRLTVT.

The V and J genes are TRBV3-1 (or the pseudogene TRBV3-2) and TRBJ1-3; no firm D call. The V end was cut by 4 bases, the J end by 2 bases, with 21 bases between. The CDR3 is made up of 18 amino acids. Germline assignment: CDR1 LGHDT and CDR2 YNNKEL (reference sequence). DNA of the CDR3: TGTGCCAGCAGCCCGCACGGGAGGGCTTCCGGGGCTGGAAACACCATATATTTT. Its translation is CASSPHGRASGAGNTIYF.

This clone has only one observation. The V call is TRBV6-5, the J call TRBJ2-3; TRBD1 might be the D (6 bases). In germline, CDR1 is MNHEY, CDR2 SVGAGI. V was trimmed by 2 bases and J by 4 bases, leaving 16 bases between them. This CDR3 spans 16 amino acids. Here the CDR3 reads CASSYRTGRSADTQYF. Here the CDR3 DNA reads TGTGCCAGCAGTTACAGAACAGGGCGAAGCGCAGATACGCAGTATTTT.

The chain joins TRBV4-1 to TRBJ2-7; D remains unclear. Deletions cut 1 base from V and 3 bases from J, with 13 bases between. The V gene's germline CDR1 is MGHRA and CDR2 YSYEKL. The CDR3 is made up of 15 amino acids. The CDR3 sequence: CASSQGTRRVYEQYF. The CDR3 DNA reads as TGCGCCAGCAGCCAAGGCACGAGACGGGTCTACGAGCAGTACTTC.

The rearrangement joins TRBV7-3 to TRBJ2-3; 7 bases fit TRBD2. V lost 2 bases, J lost 1 base, and 6 bases stayed unmatched. The CDR3 runs 16 residues. Germline V CDR1 and CDR2: SGHTA, FQGTGA. This CDR3 reads CASSLRSGRGTDTQYF. The CDR3 DNA sequence: TGTGCCAGCAGCTTACGTTCGGGGAGGGGCACAGATACGCAGTATTTT.

The rearrangement links TRBV5-4 to TRBJ2-7; 7 nucleotides agree with TRBD1. The CDR3 contains 14 residues. Germline values: CDR1 SGHNT, CDR2 YYREEE (reference sequence). V was pared by 4 bases and J by 5 bases, with 9 bases of the junction left unmatched. Here the CDR3 DNA reads TGTGCCAGCAGCCATAGACAGGGATGGGACGAGCAGTACTTC. This encodes CASSHRQGWDEQYF.

The V gene is TRBV5-6, the J gene TRBJ1-1; D remains ambiguous. The V gene lost 0 bases and the J gene lost 1 base, with 7 bases spanning the gap. Germline values: CDR1 SGHDT, CDR2 YYEEEE. The CDR3 contains 14 residues. CDR3 sequence reads: CASSLGRKNTEAFF. As DNA, the CDR3 is TGTGCCAGCAGCTTGGGCAGAAAGAACACTGAAGCTTTCTTT.

The V and J genes are TRBV7-9 and TRBJ1-4, with no clear D. Per the germline V gene, CDR1 is SEHNR and CDR2 is FQNEAQ (reference sequence). The CDR3 runs 15 residues. V lost 5 bases and J 0 bases, leaving 10 bases between the germline ends. The DNA of the CDR3 is TGTGCCAGCAGCCTGTCTATAACAACTAATGAAAAACTGTTTTTT. Protein product: CASSLSITTNEKLFF.

V and J are TRBV19 and TRBJ1-5; TRBD1 matches 9 bases. CDR1 is LNHDA, CDR2 SQIVND, per germline (reference sequence). The CDR3 has 21 residues. V lost 1 base and J lost 3; bases outside the gene matches: 19. CDR3 sequence: CASSIGGFGTGRFTANQPQHF. In nucleotides, the CDR3 is TGTGCCAGTAGTATAGGGGGGTTCGGGACAGGGAGGTTTACCGCCAATCAGCCCCAGCATTTT.

V is TRBV10-2 and J is TRBJ1-6; 8 bases align to TRBD1. The trim removed 3 bases at V and 8 bases at J, leaving 9 bases unmatched. This CDR3 has 16 amino acids. The V gene's germline CDR1 is WSHSY and CDR2 SAAADI. The CDR3 nucleotides read TGCGCCAGCAGTGACGTTATCGGCAGGGGGCATTCACCCCTCCACTTT. This translates into CASSDVIGRGHSPLHF.

The rearrangement uses TRBV19 and TRBJ1-2; D may be TRBD1 (6 bases). The CDR3 extends over 11 amino acids. The V gene lost 10 bases and the J gene lost 8 bases, with 14 bases spanning the gap. Germline CDR1 is LNHDA and CDR2 is SQIVND (reference sequence). The CDR3 nucleotides are TGTGCCACCAACACAGGGTACGGCTACACCTTC. This translates into CATNTGYGYTF.

The chain carries TRBV7-9 and TRBJ2-2; perhaps TRBD2 as D (6 bases). Germline CDR1 is SEHNR and CDR2 is FQNEAQ (reference sequence). CDR3 size: 16 residues. Trimming shortened V by 1 base and J by 0 bases, and 9 bases separated the two germline ends. The CDR3 protein is CASSLVRGSNTGELFF. In nucleotides, the CDR3 is TGTGCCAGCAGCTTAGTTCGGGGGTCGAACACCGGGGAGCTGTTTTTT.

The chain recombines TRBV7-2 with TRBJ2-7, with D tentatively TRBD2 (6 bases). Trimming took off 1 base at V and 2 bases at J, with 15 bases between the two ends. The CDR3 consists of 16 residues. Germline CDR1 SGHTA, CDR2 FQGNSA. CDR3 loop: CASSLDAGGTPYEQYF. The CDR3 region has the DNA TGTGCCAGCAGCTTAGACGCGGGCGGGACCCCCTACGAGCAGTACTTC.

This clone was counted at least ten times. The same CDR3 arises from other DNA sequences in this sample as well. This rearrangement joins TRBV30 to TRBJ2-7; 7 bases align to TRBD1. Trimming removed 2 bases from V and 7 bases from J; junction bases left unmatched: 11. The CDR3 contains 14 residues. Germline values: CDR1 GTSNPN, CDR2 SVGIG (reference sequence). In nucleotides, the CDR3 is TGTGCCTGGAGTCCCGGGGACAGAGTTGGGGAGCAGTACTTC. Translation gives CAWSPGDRVGEQYF.

This chain uses TRBV9 with TRBJ2-2, with 7 bases matching TRBD2. CDR3 length: 15 amino acids. Germline assignment: CDR1 SGDLS and CDR2 YYNGEE. V shed 4 bases and J 5 bases; nucleotides not matched to a gene: 8. CDR3 DNA sequence: TGTGCCAGCAGCCTAGGACTAGACCTTACCGGGGAGCTGTTTTTT. It is translated as CASSLGLDLTGELFF.

The V gene is TRBV4-1, the J gene TRBJ1-5; D is uncertain. Germline loops: CDR1 MGHRA, CDR2 YSYEKL. Trimming left V 4 bases short and J 4 bases short, with 8 bases between. CDR3 length equals 13 residues. In DNA form, the CDR3 reads TGCGCCAGCAGCCCCACGAGGAATCAGCCCCAGCATTTT. It is translated as CASSPTRNQPQHF.